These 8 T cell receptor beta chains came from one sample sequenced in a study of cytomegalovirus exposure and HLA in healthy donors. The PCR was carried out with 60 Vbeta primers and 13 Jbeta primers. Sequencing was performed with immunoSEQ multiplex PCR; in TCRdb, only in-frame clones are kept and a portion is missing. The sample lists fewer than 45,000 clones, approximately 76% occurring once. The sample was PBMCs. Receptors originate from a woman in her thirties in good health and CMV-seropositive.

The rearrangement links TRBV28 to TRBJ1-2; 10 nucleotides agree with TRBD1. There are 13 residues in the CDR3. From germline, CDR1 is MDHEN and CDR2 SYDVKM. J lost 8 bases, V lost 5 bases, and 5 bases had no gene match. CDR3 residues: CASSIGQGEGYTF. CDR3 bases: TGTGCCAGCAGTATCGGACAGGGGGAAGGCTACACCTTC.

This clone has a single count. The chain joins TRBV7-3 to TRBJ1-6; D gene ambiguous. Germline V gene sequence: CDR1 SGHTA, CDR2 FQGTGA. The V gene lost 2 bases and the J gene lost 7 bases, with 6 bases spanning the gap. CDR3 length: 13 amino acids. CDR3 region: CASSLDYNSPLHF. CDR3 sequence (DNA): TGTGCCAGCAGCTTAGACTACAATTCACCCCTCCACTTT.

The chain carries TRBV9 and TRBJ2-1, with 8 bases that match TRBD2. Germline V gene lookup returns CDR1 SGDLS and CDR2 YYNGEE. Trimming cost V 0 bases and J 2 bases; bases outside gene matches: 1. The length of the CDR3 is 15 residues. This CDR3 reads CASSVGAGAYNEQFF. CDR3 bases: TGTGCCAGCAGCGTAGGAGCGGGGGCCTACAATGAGCAGTTCTTC.

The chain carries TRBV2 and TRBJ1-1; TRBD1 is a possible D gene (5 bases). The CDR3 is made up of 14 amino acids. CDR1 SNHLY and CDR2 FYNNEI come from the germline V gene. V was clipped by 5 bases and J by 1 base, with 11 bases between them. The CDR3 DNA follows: TGTGCCAGCAGTTTCTCCAGGGCGAACACTGAAGCTTTCTTT. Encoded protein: CASSFSRANTEAFF.

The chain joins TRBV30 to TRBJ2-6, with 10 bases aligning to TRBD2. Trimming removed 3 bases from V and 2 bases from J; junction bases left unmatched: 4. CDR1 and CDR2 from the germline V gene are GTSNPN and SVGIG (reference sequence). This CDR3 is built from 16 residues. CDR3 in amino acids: CAWRASGRAGANVLTF. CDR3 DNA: TGTGCCTGGAGAGCAAGCGGGAGGGCTGGGGCCAACGTCCTGACTTTC.

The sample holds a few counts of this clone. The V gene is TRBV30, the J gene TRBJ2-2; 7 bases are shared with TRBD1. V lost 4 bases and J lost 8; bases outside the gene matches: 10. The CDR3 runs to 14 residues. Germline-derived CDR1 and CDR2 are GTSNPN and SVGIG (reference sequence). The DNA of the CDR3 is TGTGCCTGGAAGGGGGCCCACGTTAGTGGGGAGCTGTTTTTT. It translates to CAWKGAHVSGELFF.

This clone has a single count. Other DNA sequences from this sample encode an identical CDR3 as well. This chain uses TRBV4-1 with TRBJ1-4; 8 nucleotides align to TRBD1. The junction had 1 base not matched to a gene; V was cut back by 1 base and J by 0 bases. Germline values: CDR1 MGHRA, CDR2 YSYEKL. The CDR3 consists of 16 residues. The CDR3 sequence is CASSQVQGATNEKLFF. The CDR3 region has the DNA TGCGCCAGCAGCCAAGTACAGGGGGCAACTAATGAAAAACTGTTTTTT.

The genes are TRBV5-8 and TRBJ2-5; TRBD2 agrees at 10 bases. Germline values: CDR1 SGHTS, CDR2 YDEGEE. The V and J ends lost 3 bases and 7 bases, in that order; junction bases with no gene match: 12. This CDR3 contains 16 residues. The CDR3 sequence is CASSSPAGGVLGTQYF. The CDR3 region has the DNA TGTGCCAGCAGCTCGCCAGCGGGGGGGGTGCTCGGGACCCAGTACTTC. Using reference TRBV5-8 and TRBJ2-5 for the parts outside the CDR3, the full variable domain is EAGVTQSPTHLIKTRGQQATLRCSPISGHTSVYWYQQALGLGLQFLLWYDEGEERNRGNFPPRFSGRQFPNYSSELNVNALELEDSALYLCASSSPAGGVLGTQYFGPGTRLLVL.